This is a list of T cell receptor beta chains from one sample in a study of T cells in tuberculosis. Profiled with immunoSEQ multiplex PCR; TCRdb holds only in-frame clones, not every one. The sample lists about 25,000 clones; just under 97% were seen once. Material: PBMCs. These receptors were obtained from a donor aged 10-30 years with latent tuberculosis or without tuberculosis infection. The CDR3 runs from the conserved cysteine through the conserved F or W. D genes are given only for firm matches. Size is omitted from some rows. Given values are once, few, many or a class for expanded clones.

D,size,J,V,DNA,CDR3
TRBD2,once,TRBJ2-1,TRBV4-1,TGCGCCAGCAGCCGGGGACTAGCGGGGGTTTGGGATGAGCAGTTCTTC,CASSRGLAGVWDEQFF
TRBD1,.,TRBJ2-3,TRBV4-1,TGCGCCAGCAGCCTGCAGGGGGCTAGCACAGATACGCAGTATTTT,CASSLQGASTDTQYF
.,.,TRBJ1-1,TRBV6-6,TGTGCCAGCACCGAAGGAGGGGTCACTGAAGCTTTCTTT,CASTEGGVTEAFF
.,.,TRBJ2-1,TRBV6-1,TGTGCCAGCAGTGTAGTACAGGGCCCCTACAATGAGCAGTTCTTC,CASSVVQGPYNEQFF
TRBD1,once,TRBJ1-2,TRBV10-3,TGTGCCATCAGTGAGTCTGGGACAGCTAACAGATACACCTTC,CAISESGTANRYTF
TRBD1,.,TRBJ1-1,TRBV7-9,TGTGCCAGCAGCTTAGACAGGACAGGGACAGCTTTCTTT,CASSLDRTGTAFF
.,.,TRBJ2-6,TRBV27,TGTGCCAGCAGACCGGCTGGGGCCAACGTCCTGACTTTC,CASRPAGANVLTF
.,.,TRBJ1-1,TRBV2,TGTGCCAGCGCCCAGGGGAACACTGAAGCTTTCTTT,CASAQGNTEAFF
TRBD1,.,TRBJ2-1,TRBV5-1,TGCGCCAGCAGCCCGGACAGGGGGTCTGTAAATGAGCAGTTCTTC,CASSPDRGSVNEQFF
.,.,TRBJ2-7,TRBV14,TGTGCCAGCAGCCAAGGTGGTTTTAACGTGGCAGGGTGGGCCTACGAGCAGTACTTC,CASSQGGFNVAGWAYEQYF
.,.,TRBJ1-4,TRBV10-2,TGCGCCAGCAGTGACCCGGCCCTGAGAGGTGAAAAACTGTTTTTT,CASSDPALRGEKLFF
TRBD1,.,TRBJ2-1,TRBV10-3,TGTGCCATCAGTGAGCCGTATCCGGGACAGAGAGACTACAATGAGCAGTTCTTC,CAISEPYPGQRDYNEQFF
.,.,TRBJ1-2,TRBV7-9,TGTGCCAGCAGCTTAGTTATCGTTGCGGGATATGGCTACACCTTC,CASSLVIVAGYGYTF
TRBD1,.,TRBJ1-1,TRBV5-6,TGTGCCAGCAGACATGGGACAGGGGGCCCCAACACTGAAGCTTTCTTT,CASRHGTGGPNTEAFF
.,.,TRBJ1-4,TRBV7-9,TGTGCCAGCAGCCGCGGTGGTGAAAAACTGTTTTTT,CASSRGGEKLFF
.,.,TRBJ1-5,TRBV11-2,TGTGCCAGCAGCTTAGGGTATGGTGATCAGGGGCCGGGTCAGCCCCAGCATTTT,CASSLGYGDQGPGQPQHF
TRBD2,.,TRBJ2-1,TRBV5-1,TGCGCCAGCAGCTTGCCCCAAAATCTAGGTAGCGGGGCCTACAATGAGCAGTTCTTC,CASSLPQNLGSGAYNEQFF
TRBD1,.,TRBJ1-2,TRBV2,TGTGCCAGCAGGATTCCAGGGGGCTTGGGGGGCTACACCTTC,CASRIPGGLGGYTF
TRBD1,.,TRBJ1-1,TRBV4-1,TGCGCCAGCAGCCAAGAGACAGGGCCTTATACTGAAGCTTTCTTT,CASSQETGPYTEAFF
.,.,TRBJ2-2,TRBV5-5,TGTGCCAGCAGCCCCGAGGCCGGGGAGCTGTTTTTT,CASSPEAGELFF
.,.,TRBJ2-7,TRBV29-1,TGCGGAGCGACGAGCTCCTACGAGCAGTACTTC,CGATSSYEQYF